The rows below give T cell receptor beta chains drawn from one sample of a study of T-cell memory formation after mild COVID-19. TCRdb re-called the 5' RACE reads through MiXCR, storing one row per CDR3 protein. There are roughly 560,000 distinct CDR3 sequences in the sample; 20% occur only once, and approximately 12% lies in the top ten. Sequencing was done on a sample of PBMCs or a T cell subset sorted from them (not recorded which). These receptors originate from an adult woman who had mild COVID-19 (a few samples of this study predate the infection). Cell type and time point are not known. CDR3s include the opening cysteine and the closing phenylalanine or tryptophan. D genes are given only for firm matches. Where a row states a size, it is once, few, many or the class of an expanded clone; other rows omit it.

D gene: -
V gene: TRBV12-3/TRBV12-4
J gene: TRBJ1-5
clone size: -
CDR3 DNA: TGTGCCAGCCGACGGGGGGCAGGGAGCCAGCCCCAGCATTTT
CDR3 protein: CASRRGAGSQPQHF

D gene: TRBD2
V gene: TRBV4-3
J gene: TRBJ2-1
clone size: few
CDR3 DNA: TGCGCCAGCAGCCAAGACCTTTTACGGGAGGGCTCCTACAATGAGCAGTTCTTC
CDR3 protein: CASSQDLLREGSYNEQFF

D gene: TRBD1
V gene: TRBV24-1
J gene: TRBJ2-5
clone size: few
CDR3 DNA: TGTGCCACCAGTGAACCAAGACAGGGAAAGGAGACCCAGTACTTC
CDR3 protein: CATSEPRQGKETQYF

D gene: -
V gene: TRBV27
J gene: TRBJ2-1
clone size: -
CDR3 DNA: TGTGCCAGCAGTTTATGGTCGGGGGACCGACGGAATGAGCAGTTCTTC
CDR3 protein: CASSLWSGDRRNEQFF

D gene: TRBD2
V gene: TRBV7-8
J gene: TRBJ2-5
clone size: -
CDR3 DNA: TGTGCCAGCAGCTCGGGGACTAGCGGGAGGGTGGGGGAGACCCAGTACTTC
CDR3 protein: CASSSGTSGRVGETQYF

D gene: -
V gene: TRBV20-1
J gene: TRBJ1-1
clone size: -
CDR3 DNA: TGCAGTGCTAGCTCCGTTCCTGAAGCTTTCTTT
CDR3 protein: CSASSVPEAFF

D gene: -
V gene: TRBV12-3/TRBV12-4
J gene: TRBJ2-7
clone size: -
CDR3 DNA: TGTGCCAGCGGAACCTATAACGAGCAGTACTTC
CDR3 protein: CASGTYNEQYF

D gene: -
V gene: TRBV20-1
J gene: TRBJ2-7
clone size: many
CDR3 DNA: TGCAGTGCTAGAGATCTCTGGGGTCAGTACTTC
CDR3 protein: CSARDLWGQYF

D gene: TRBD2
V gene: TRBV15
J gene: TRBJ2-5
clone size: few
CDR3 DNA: TGTGCCACCAGCCTATCTAGCGGGAGGAAGTTGTTTCAGGAGACCCAGTACTTC
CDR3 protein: CATSLSSGRKLFQETQYF

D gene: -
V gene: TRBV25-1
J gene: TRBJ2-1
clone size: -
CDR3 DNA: TGTGCCAGCACCGCCGGGGGGACAGGTGTCAGCGGGAGGTACACCAATGAGCAGTTCTTC
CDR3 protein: CASTAGGTGVSGRYTNEQFF

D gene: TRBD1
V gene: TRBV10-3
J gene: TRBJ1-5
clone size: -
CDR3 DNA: TGTGCCATCAGCCCCGGACAGGGAGGCAATCAGCCCCAGCATTTT
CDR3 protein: CAISPGQGGNQPQHF

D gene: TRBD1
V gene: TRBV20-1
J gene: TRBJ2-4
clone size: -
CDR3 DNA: TGCAGTGCTCCGGACAGGGGTGAAAACATTCAGTACTTC
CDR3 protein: CSAPDRGENIQYF

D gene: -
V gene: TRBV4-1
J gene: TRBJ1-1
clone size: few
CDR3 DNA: TGCGCCAGCAGCCCCCTTAGGGGACGGACGGGGGGGGCTTTCTTT
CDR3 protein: CASSPLRGRTGGAFF

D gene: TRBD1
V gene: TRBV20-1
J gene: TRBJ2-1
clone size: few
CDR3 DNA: TGCAGTGCGACACCACAGGGGGCGATACAGTTCTTC
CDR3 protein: CSATPQGAIQFF

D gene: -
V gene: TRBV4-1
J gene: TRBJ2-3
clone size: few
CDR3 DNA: TGCGCCAGCCGACAGCAGATAAGCACAGATACGCAGTATTTT
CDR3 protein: CASRQQISTDTQYF